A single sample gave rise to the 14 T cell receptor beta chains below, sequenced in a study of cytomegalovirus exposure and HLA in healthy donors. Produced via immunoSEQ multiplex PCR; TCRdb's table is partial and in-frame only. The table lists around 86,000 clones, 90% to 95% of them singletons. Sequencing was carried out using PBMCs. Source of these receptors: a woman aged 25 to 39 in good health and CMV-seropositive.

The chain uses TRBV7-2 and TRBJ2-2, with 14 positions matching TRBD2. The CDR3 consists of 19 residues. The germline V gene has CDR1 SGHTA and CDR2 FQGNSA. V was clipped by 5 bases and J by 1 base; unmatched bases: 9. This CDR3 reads CASSKRGLAGGGNTGELFF. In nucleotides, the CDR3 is TGTGCCAGCAGCAAAAGAGGACTAGCGGGAGGTGGGAACACCGGGGAGCTGTTTTTT.

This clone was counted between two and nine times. CDR3 in amino acids: CASSQGLRVATTYEQYF. The CDR3 region has the DNA TGCGCCAGCAGCCAAGGCCTTAGGGTAGCGACTACCTACGAGCAGTACTTC. The V gene is TRBV4-1, the J gene TRBJ2-7; the D gene is possibly TRBD2 (5 bases). Trimming removed 1 base at V and 2 bases at J, with 18 bases between. This CDR3 has 17 residues. CDR1 is MGHRA and CDR2 is YSYEKL in the germline V gene.

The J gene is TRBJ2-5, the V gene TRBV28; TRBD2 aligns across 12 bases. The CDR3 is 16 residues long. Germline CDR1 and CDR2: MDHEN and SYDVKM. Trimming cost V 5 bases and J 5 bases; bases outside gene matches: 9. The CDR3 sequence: CASSELTSGRSETQYF. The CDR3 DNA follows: TGTGCCAGCAGTGAACTGACTAGCGGGAGATCGGAGACCCAGTACTTC.

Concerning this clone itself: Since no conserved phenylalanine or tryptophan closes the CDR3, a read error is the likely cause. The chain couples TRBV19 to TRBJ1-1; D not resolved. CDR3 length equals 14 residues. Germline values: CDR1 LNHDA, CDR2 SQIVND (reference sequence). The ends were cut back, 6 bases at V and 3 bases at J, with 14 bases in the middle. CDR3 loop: CASRYGIGDTEAFL. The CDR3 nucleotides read TGTGCCAGTAGATATGGTATTGGGGACACTGAAGCTTTCCTT.

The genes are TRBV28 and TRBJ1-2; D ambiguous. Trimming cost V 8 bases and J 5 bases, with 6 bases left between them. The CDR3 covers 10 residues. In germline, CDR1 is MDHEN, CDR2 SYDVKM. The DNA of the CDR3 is TGTGCCAGCGGCTCGTATGGCTACACCTTC. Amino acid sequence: CASGSYGYTF.

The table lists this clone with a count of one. CDR3 nucleotides: TGTGCCAGCAGCTTGGGACCTAGCGGGAGGGCCGGGAATGTAGATACGCAGTATTTT. This sequence encodes CASSLGPSGRAGNVDTQYF. The chain carries TRBV5-4 and TRBJ2-3; 12 positions match TRBD2. Trimming took 0 bases from V and 5 from J; bases not matched to a gene: 13. The CDR3 length is 19 residues. Per germline, CDR1 SGHNT and CDR2 YYREEE (reference sequence).

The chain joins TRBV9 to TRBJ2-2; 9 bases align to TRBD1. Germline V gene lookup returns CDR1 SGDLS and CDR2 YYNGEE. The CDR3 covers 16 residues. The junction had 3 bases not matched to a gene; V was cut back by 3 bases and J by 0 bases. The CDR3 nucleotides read TGTGCCAGCAGCGCCAGACAGGGGGCGAACACCGGGGAGCTGTTTTTT. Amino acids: CASSARQGANTGELFF.

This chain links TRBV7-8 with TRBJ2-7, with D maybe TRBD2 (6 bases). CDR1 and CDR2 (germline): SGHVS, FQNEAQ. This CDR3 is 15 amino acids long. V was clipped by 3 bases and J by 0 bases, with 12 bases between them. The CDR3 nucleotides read TGTGCCAGCAGCTTTGGAAGCGGGCGCTCCTACGAGCAGTACTTC. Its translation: CASSFGSGRSYEQYF. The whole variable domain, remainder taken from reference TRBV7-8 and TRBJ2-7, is GAGVSQSPRYKVAKRGQDVALRCDPISGHVSLFWYQQALGQGPEFLTYFQNEAQLDKSGLPSDRFFAERPEGSVSTLKIQRTQQEDSAVYLCASSFGSGRSYEQYFGPGTRLTVT.

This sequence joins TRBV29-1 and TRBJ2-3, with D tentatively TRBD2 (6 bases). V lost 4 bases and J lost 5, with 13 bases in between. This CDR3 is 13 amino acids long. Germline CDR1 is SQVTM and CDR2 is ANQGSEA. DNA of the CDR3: TGCAGCGTTGCTGGAGGGCCTATAGATACGCAGTATTTT. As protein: CSVAGGPIDTQYF.

The CDR3 region has the DNA TGTGCCAGCAGACGCAGGCCCTCTGGGGCCAACGTCCTGACTTTC. This encodes CASRRRPSGANVLTF. The V and J genes are TRBV7-9 and TRBJ2-6; the D is unclear. V shed 6 bases and J shed 0 bases, with 9 bases lying between them. Germline assignment: CDR1 SEHNR and CDR2 FQNEAQ (reference sequence). There are 15 residues in the CDR3.

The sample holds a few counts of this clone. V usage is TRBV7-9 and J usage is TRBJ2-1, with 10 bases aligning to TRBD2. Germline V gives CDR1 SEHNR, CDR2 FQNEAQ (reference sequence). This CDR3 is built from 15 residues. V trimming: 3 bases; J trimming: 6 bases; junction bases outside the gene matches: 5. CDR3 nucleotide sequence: TGTGCCAGCAGCTTCCGCAGCGGGAGGGCCAATGAGCAGTTCTTC. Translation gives CASSFRSGRANEQFF. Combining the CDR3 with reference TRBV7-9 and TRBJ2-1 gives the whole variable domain DTGVSQNPRHKITKRGQNVTFRCDPISEHNRLYWYRQTLGQGPEFLTYFQNEAQLEKSRLLSDRFSAERPKGSFSTLEIQRTEQGDSAMYLCASSFRSGRANEQFFGPGTRLTVL.

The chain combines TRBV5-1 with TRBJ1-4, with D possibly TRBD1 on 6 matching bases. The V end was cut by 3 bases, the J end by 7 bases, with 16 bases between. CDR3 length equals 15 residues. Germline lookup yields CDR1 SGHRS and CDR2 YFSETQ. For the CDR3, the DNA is TGCGCCAGCAGCTCAGGGGTCTCTTCCTCTGAAAAACTGTTTTTT. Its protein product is CASSSGVSSSEKLFF.

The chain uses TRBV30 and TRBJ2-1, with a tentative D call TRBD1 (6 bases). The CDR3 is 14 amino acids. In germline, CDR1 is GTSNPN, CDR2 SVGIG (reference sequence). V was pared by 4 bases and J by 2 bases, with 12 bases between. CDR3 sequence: CAWTASGAYNEQFF. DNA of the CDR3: TGTGCCTGGACCGCGTCAGGGGCCTACAATGAGCAGTTCTTC.

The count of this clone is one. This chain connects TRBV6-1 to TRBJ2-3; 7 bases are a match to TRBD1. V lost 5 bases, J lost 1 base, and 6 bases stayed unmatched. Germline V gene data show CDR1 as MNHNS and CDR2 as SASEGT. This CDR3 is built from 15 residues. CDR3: CASSSTGAGTDTQYF. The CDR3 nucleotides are TGTGCCAGCAGTTCTACAGGGGCGGGCACAGATACGCAGTATTTT.